This is a list of T cell receptor beta chains from one sample in a study of technical replicates of blood from four donors. Sequencing was performed with immunoSEQ multiplex PCR; in TCRdb, only in-frame clones are kept and a portion is missing. The repertoire holds 70,000 to 90,000 clones, with just over 90% as singletons. The sample taken for sequencing was T cells isolated from PBMCs. The receptors here all came from a human donor in good health. CDR3s include the opening cysteine and the closing phenylalanine or tryptophan. The D gene is left open where the match is weak. The size field is filled for only some rows; it gives once, few, many or a size class.

TRBJ1-2	NA	15	TRBD1	TRBV6-1	CASSVWQGAHYGYTF	TGTGCCAGCAGTGTTTGGCAGGGGGCGCACTATGGCTACACCTTC
TRBJ2-3	NA	16	TRBD1	TRBV7-9	CASSLDMGQSTDTQYF	TGTGCCAGCAGCTTAGATATGGGACAGAGCACAGATACGCAGTATTTT
TRBJ2-5	NA	17	NA	TRBV5-6	CASSLRRLTGWQETQYF	TGTGCCAGCAGCTTGAGACGGCTGACGGGATGGCAAGAGACCCAGTACTTC
TRBJ1-2	NA	15	NA	TRBV19	CASSMQRGLGYGYTF	TGTGCCAGTAGTATGCAACGGGGATTGGGCTATGGCTACACCTTC
TRBJ2-5	NA	15	TRBD2	TRBV9	CASSQRLAGQETQYF	TGTGCCAGCAGCCAAAGACTAGCGGGACAAGAGACCCAGTACTTC
TRBJ2-1	NA	14	TRBD1	TRBV7-3	CASSLISGGDEQFF	TGTGCCAGCAGCTTAATATCAGGGGGCGATGAGCAGTTCTTC
TRBJ2-7	NA	15	TRBD1	TRBV29-1	CSVQRTGPSSYEQYF	TGCAGCGTTCAAAGGACAGGCCCGAGCTCCTACGAGCAGTACTTC
TRBJ1-2	NA	15	TRBD1	TRBV5-8	CASNLGQGVNYGYTF	TGTGCCAGCAACCTTGGACAGGGGGTAAACTATGGCTACACCTTC
TRBJ1-4	once	15	NA	TRBV19	CASSTAGKRGEKLFF	TGTGCCAGTAGTACAGCGGGAAAGCGGGGTGAAAAACTGTTTTTT
TRBJ1-2	NA	14	TRBD1	TRBV29-1	CSVVPQGAGNGYTF	TGCAGCGTTGTGCCCCAGGGGGCGGGGAATGGCTACACCTTC